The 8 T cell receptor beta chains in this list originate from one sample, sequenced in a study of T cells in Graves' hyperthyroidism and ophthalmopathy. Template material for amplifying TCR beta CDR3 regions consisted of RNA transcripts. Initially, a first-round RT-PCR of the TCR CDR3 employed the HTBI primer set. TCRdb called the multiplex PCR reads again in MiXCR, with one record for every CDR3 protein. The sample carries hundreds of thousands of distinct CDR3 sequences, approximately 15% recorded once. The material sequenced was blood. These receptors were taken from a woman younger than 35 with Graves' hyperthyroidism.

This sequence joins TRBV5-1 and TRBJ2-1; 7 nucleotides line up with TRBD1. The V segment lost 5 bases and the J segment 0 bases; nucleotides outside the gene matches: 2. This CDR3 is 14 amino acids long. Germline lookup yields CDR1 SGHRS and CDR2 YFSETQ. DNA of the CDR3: TGCGCCAGCAGGACAGGGAACTCCTACAATGAGCAGTTCTTC. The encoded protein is CASRTGNSYNEQFF.

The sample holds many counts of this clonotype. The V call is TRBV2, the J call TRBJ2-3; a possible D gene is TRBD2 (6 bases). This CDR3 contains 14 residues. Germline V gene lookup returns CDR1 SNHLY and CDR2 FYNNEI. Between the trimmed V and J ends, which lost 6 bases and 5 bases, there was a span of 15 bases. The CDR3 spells CASSGDFGLDTQYF. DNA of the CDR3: TGTGCCAGCAGCGGGGACTTCGGGCTAGATACGCAGTATTTT.

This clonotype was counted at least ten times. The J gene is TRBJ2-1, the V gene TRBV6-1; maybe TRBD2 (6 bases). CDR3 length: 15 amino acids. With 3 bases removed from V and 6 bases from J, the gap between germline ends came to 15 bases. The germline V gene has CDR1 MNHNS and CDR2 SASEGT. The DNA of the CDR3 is TGTGCCAGCAGTGATCGCGGGGCCGGCGGCAATGAGCAGTTCTTC. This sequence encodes CASSDRGAGGNEQFF.

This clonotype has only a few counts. The DNA for the CDR3 is TGTGCCAGTAGTCCCGGGTCAAGTCCTCAAACAGATACGCAGTATTTT. Encoded protein: CASSPGSSPQTDTQYF. The rearrangement links TRBV19 to TRBJ2-3; D is uncertain. The CDR3 sequence is 16 residues long. The germline V gene encodes CDR1 LNHDA and CDR2 SQIVND (reference sequence). V lost 5 bases, J lost 3 bases, and 18 bases lay in between. The whole variable domain, filled in from reference TRBV19 and TRBJ2-3, reads DGGITQSPKYLFRKEGQNVTLSCEQNLNHDAMYWYRQDPGQGLRLIYYSQIVNDFQKGDIAEGYSVSREKKESFPLTVTSAQKNPTAFYLCASSPGSSPQTDTQYFGPGTRLTVL.

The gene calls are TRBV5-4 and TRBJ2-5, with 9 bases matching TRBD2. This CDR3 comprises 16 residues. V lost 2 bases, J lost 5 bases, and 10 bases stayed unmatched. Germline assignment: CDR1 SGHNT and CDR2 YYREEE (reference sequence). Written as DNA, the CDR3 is TGTGCCAGCAGCTTATCCGCGGGAGGGCTTCGGGAGACCCAGTACTTC. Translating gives CASSLSAGGLRETQYF. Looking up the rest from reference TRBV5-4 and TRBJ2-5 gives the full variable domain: ETGVTQSPTHLIKTRGQQVTLRCSSQSGHNTVSWYQQALGQGPQFIFQYYREEENGRGNFPPRFSGLQFPNYSSELNVNALELDDSALYLCASSLSAGGLRETQYFGPGTRLLVL.

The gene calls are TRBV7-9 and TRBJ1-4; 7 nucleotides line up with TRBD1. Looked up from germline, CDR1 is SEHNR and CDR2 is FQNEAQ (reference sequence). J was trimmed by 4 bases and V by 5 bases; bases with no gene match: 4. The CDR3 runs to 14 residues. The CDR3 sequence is CASSRDSNNEKLFF. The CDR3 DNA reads TGTGCCAGCAGCCGGGACAGCAATAATGAAAAACTGTTTTTT.

The DNA for the CDR3 is TGTGCCAGTAACCTACCGGGACAGGGGAACTATGGCTACACCTTC. It is translated as CASNLPGQGNYGYTF. The V call is TRBV19, the J call TRBJ1-2; 10 nucleotides align to TRBD1. V shed 7 bases, J shed 2 bases, and the junction held 7 bases outside the gene matches. This CDR3 region has 15 residues. From germline, CDR1 is LNHDA and CDR2 SQIVND (reference sequence).

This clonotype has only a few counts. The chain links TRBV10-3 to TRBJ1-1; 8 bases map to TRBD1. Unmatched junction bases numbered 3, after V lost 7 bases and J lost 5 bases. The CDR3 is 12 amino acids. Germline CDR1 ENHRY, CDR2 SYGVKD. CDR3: CAITTGETEAFF. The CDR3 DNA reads TGTGCCATCACGACAGGGGAGACTGAAGCTTTCTTT.